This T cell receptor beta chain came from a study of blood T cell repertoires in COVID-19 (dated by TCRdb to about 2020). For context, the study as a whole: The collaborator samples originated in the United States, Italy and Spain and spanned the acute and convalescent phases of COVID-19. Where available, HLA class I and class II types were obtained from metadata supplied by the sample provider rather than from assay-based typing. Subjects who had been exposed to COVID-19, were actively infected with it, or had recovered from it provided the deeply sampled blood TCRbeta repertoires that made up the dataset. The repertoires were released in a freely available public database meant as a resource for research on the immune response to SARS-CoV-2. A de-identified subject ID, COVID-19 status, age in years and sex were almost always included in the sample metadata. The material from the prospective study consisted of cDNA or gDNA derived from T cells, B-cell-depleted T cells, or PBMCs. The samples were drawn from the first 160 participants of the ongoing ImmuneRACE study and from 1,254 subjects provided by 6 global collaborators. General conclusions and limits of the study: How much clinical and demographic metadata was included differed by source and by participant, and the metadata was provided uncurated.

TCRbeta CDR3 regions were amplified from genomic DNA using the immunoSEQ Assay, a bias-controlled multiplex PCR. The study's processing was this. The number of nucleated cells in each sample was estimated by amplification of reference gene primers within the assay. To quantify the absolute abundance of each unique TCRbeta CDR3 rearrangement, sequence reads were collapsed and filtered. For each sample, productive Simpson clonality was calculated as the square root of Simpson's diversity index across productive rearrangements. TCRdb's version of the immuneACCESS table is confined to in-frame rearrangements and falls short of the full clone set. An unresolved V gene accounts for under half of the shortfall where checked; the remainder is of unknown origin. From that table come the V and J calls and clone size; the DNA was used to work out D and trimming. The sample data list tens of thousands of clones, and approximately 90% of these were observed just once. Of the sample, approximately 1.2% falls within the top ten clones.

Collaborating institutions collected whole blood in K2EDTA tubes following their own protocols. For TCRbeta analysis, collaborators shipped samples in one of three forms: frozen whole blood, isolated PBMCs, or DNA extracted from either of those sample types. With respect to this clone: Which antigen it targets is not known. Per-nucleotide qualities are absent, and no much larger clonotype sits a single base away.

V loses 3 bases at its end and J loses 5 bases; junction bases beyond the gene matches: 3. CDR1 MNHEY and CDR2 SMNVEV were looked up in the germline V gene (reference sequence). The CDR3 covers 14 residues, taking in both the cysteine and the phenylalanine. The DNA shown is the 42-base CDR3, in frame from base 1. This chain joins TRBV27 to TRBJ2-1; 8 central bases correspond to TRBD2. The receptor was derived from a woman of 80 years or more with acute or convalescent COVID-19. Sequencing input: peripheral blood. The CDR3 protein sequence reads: CASSFRGLDNEQFF. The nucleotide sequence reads TGTGCCAGCAGTTTTAGGGGACTAGACAATGAGCAGTTCTTC.